This T cell receptor beta chain is drawn from a study of blood T cell repertoires in COVID-19. The CDR3 loop spans 15 amino acids. Libraries were prepared by immunoSEQ multiplex PCR; TCRdb keeps only in-frame clonotypes and omits some of them. The sample records about 410,000 clones, roughly 90% being singletons. Input material: peripheral blood. This receptor was obtained from a woman in her twenties or thirties with active or convalescent COVID-19. The J gene is TRBJ2-7, the V gene TRBV21-1; the D segment call TRBD1 is taken from the table without a DNA check. TRBV21-1 is flagged as a pseudogene. This chain's CDR3 is CASSPDLATEYEQYF. The CDR3 DNA sequence: TGTGCCAGCAGTCCTGACCTTGCGACAGAATACGAGCAGTACTTC.